These 32 T cell receptor beta chains share one sample of origin, sequenced in a study of vaccination and CD4 T cells after COVID-19. Sequencing of DNA taken from cultured CD4+ T cells relied on the Oncomine TCR Beta short-read assay. A single record per CDR3 protein comes from TCRdb applying MiXCR to the PCR reads. Here the sample spans about 18,000 distinct CDR3 sequences, 35% to 50% being singletons. No antigen has been identified for these receptors. The treatment was: roughly 10-day PBMC culture with coronavirus spike peptide pools or control peptides (ViraFEST assay). Sequencing was performed on CD4+ T cells from blood, cultured in vitro, taken after SARS-CoV-2 vaccination. These receptors all come from a human donor who had recovered from COVID-19.

As to this clonotype: Since no conserved phenylalanine or tryptophan closes the CDR3, a read error is the likely cause. The gene calls are TRBV27 and TRBJ1-1, with a tentative D call TRBD1 (6 bases). Germline CDR1 reads MNHEY; CDR2 reads SMNVEV (reference sequence). There are 15 residues in the CDR3. The CDR3: CASSFLSTRDTEAFL. DNA of the CDR3: TGTGCCAGCAGTTTCCTAAGCACCCGGGACACAGAAGCTTTCCTT.

Only a few counts were recorded for this clonotype. V gene TRBV6-4 combines with J gene TRBJ2-3, with TRBD2 matching over 8 bases. This CDR3 has 15 amino acids. The V gene's germline CDR1 is MRHNA and CDR2 SNTAGT. V was clipped by 6 bases and J by 2 bases; unmatched bases: 7. CDR3 protein: CASSWRGVDTDTQYF. The CDR3 DNA reads as TGTGCCAGCAGCTGGCGGGGGGTAGACACAGATACGCAGTATTTT.

The chain recombines TRBV2 with TRBJ1-1; no firm D call. The germline CDR1 and CDR2 sequences are SNHLY and FYNNEI. V was pared by 8 bases and J by 6 bases, with 19 bases between. The CDR3 contains 14 residues. CDR3 nucleotides: TGTGCCAGCCTCTTTAGTCGGGCTGGCGCTGAAGCTTTCTTT. This sequence encodes CASLFSRAGAEAFF. The variable domain in full, with the rest retrieved from reference TRBV2 and TRBJ1-1, is EPEVTQTPSHQVTQMGQEVILRCVPISNHLYFYWYRQILGQKVEFLVSFYNNEISEKSEIFDDQFSVERPDGSNFTLKIRSTKLEDSAMYFCASLFSRAGAEAFFGQGTRLTVV.

The J gene is TRBJ1-5, the V gene TRBV6-2 or TRBV6-3; TRBD1 is a possible D gene (6 bases). The V end lost 7 bases, the J end lost 4 bases, and 8 bases lay between the germline ends. Germline V gene sequence: CDR1 MNHEY, CDR2 SVGEGT. The CDR3 spans 12 residues. CDR3 bases: TGTGCCAGCAACAGGGTTAATCAGCCCCAGCATTTT. As protein: CASNRVNQPQHF.

The rearrangement links TRBV4-2 to TRBJ2-2, with D perhaps TRBD2 (7 bases). The germline V gene encodes CDR1 LGHNA and CDR2 YNFKEQ. Trimming removed 4 bases at V and 1 base at J, with 13 bases between. The CDR3 is 16 amino acids. CDR3 coding DNA: TGTGCCAGCAGCCTGGGCGGGGGCCGGAACACCGGGGAGCTGTTTTTT. Encoded protein: CASSLGGGRNTGELFF.

This clonotype turned up a few times. This chain uses TRBV6-1 with TRBJ2-5, with 12 bases aligning to TRBD2. Germline V gene sequence: CDR1 MNHNS, CDR2 SASEGT. Trimming removed 4 bases from V and 5 bases from J; junction bases left unmatched: 17. This CDR3 has 19 amino acids. CDR3 sequence (DNA): TGTGCCAGCAGTGCGTTAGTACGGCTAGCGGGAGGGCGGTGGGAGACCCAGTACTTC. It yields the protein CASSALVRLAGGRWETQYF.

The genes are TRBV27 and TRBJ1-1, with unresolved D. V shed 6 bases and J shed 0 bases, with 11 bases lying between them. In germline, CDR1 is MNHEY, CDR2 SMNVEV (reference sequence). The CDR3 sequence is 14 residues long. The CDR3 reads CASRGWVMNTEAFF. DNA for the CDR3: TGTGCCAGCAGGGGTTGGGTCATGAACACTGAAGCTTTCTTT.

This clonotype was seen a single time. This chain joins TRBV30 and TRBJ2-7; D is unresolved. Germline lookup yields CDR1 GTSNPN and CDR2 SVGIG (reference sequence). Trimming cost V 0 bases and J 4 bases, with 7 bases left between them. This CDR3 spans 12 amino acids. As DNA, the CDR3 is TGTGCCTGGAGTGTTTCGGAATACGAGCAGTACTTC. Residues: CAWSVSEYEQYF. The full variable domain, completed using reference TRBV30 and TRBJ2-7, is SQTIHQWPATLVQPVGSPLSLECTVEGTSNPNLYWYRQAAGRGLQLLFYSVGIGQISSEVPQNLSASRPQDRQFILSSKKLLLSDSGFYLCAWSVSEYEQYFGPGTRLTVT.

V is TRBV6-1 and J is TRBJ1-3; 9 nucleotides agree with TRBD1. From germline, CDR1 is MNHNS and CDR2 SASEGT. CDR3 length equals 16 residues. V shed 5 bases, J shed 9 bases, and the junction held 14 bases outside the gene matches. The CDR3 protein is CASSPRQGDTGGTIYF. The DNA of the CDR3 is TGTGCCAGCAGTCCACGACAGGGGGACACTGGCGGCACCATATATTTT.

This clonotype was found a few times. The gene calls are TRBV5-5 and TRBJ1-6; D gene ambiguous. From germline, CDR1 is SGHKS and CDR2 YYEKEE (reference sequence). The CDR3 loop spans 15 amino acids. The V and J ends lost 4 bases and 9 bases respectively, with 17 bases between them. The CDR3 loop is CASSPSPGLGSPLHF. In DNA form, the CDR3 reads TGTGCCAGCAGCCCCAGCCCAGGATTAGGTTCACCCCTCCACTTT.

The rearrangement links TRBV12-3 or TRBV12-4 to TRBJ2-6; no definite D call. There are 13 residues in the CDR3. The V gene lost 6 bases and the J gene lost 6 bases, with 9 bases spanning the gap. The CDR3 sequence: CASSPLEANVLTF. The DNA for the CDR3 is TGTGCCAGCAGCCCGTTGGAGGCCAACGTCCTGACTTTC.

This clonotype has only a few counts. The rearrangement uses TRBV6-5 and TRBJ2-7, with 7 bases matching TRBD1. The length of the CDR3 is 13 residues. The V segment lost 2 bases and the J segment 2 bases; nucleotides outside the gene matches: 0. The V gene's germline CDR1 is MNHEY and CDR2 SVGAGI. The CDR3 region has the DNA TGTGCCAGCAGTTACCAGGGGGCCTACGAGCAGTACTTC. This translates into CASSYQGAYEQYF.

This clonotype showed up just once. The chain employs TRBV15 and TRBJ2-5; possibly TRBD1 or TRBD2 for D (5 bases each). Germline V gene data show CDR1 as LNHNV and CDR2 as YYDKDF (reference sequence). CDR3 length equals 15 residues. The germline V and J ends were trimmed by 0 bases and 5 bases, with 13 bases remaining between them. The CDR3 sequence: CATSRELRGGETQYF. The CDR3 bases are TGTGCCACCAGCAGAGAACTGAGGGGTGGCGAGACCCAGTACTTC.

The CDR3 sequence is CSARDPGMNQPQHF. The CDR3 DNA is TGCAGTGCTAGAGATCCGGGAATGAATCAGCCCCAGCATTTT. The chain employs TRBV20-1 and TRBJ1-5; no clear D. Germline CDR1 and CDR2: DFQATT and SNEGSKA (reference sequence). Trimming shortened V by 0 bases and J by 4 bases, and 10 bases separated the two germline ends. The CDR3 runs 14 residues.

The CDR3 bases are TGTGCCAGCAACGTCCTTGGGACAGGGGCCTACGAGCAGTACTTC. Residues: CASNVLGTGAYEQYF. The V gene is TRBV2, the J gene TRBJ2-7; 10 nucleotides match TRBD1. Germline CDR1 reads SNHLY; CDR2 reads FYNNEI. J gave up 2 bases and V 7 bases, and 8 bases lay outside the gene matches. The CDR3 extends over 15 amino acids.

The V call is TRBV7-2, the J call TRBJ2-3, with a weak D call TRBD2 (5 bases). Germline values: CDR1 SGHTA, CDR2 FQGNSA. The CDR3 contains 14 residues. V was trimmed by 5 bases and J by 0 bases, leaving 9 bases between them. CDR3 DNA sequence: TGTGCCAGCAGCCCACTAGTTAGCACAGATACGCAGTATTTT. The encoded protein is CASSPLVSTDTQYF.

J is TRBJ1-1 and V is TRBV7-2, with unresolved D. V shed 5 bases and J shed 5 bases, with 21 bases lying between them. Germline CDR1 and CDR2: SGHTA and FQGNSA. This CDR3 is built from 16 residues. CDR3: CASSTRAMALGTEAFF. Here the CDR3 DNA reads TGTGCCAGCAGCACAAGAGCAATGGCCTTAGGAACTGAAGCTTTCTTT.

This clonotype was picked up a small number of times. The gene calls are TRBV20-1 and TRBJ2-7, with TRBD1 matching over 7 bases. CDR3 length equals 16 residues. Trimming at V came to 5 bases and at J to 0 bases, leaving 13 bases not matched to a gene. Per the germline V gene, CDR1 is DFQATT and CDR2 is SNEGSKA (reference sequence). The CDR3 nucleotides read TGCAGTGCTCCGCCCGGGACAGACCAGAGCTCCTACGAGCAGTACTTC. Protein product: CSAPPGTDQSSYEQYF.

Written as DNA, the CDR3 is TGTGCCAGCAGTCCTCGACCCGGGAGGGGAAACACCATATATTTT. It specifies CASSPRPGRGNTIYF. The chain links TRBV6-1 to TRBJ1-3; D is unclear. The CDR3 length is 15 residues. V lost 5 bases and J lost 4, with 15 bases in between. Germline V gene sequence: CDR1 MNHNS, CDR2 SASEGT.

The chain combines TRBV10-2 with TRBJ1-2; 9 nucleotides agree with TRBD1. The CDR3 loop spans 15 amino acids. Germline V CDR1 and CDR2: WSHSY, SAAADI. Trimming at V came to 3 bases and at J to 7 bases, leaving 9 bases not matched to a gene. The CDR3 protein is CASSDGQGLSGGYTF. In nucleotides, the CDR3 is TGCGCCAGCAGTGACGGACAGGGGTTGAGTGGTGGCTACACCTTC.

This clonotype was detected a few times. The chain links TRBV19 to TRBJ1-1; D unclear. The CDR3 is 13 residues long. With 6 bases removed from V and 4 bases from J, the gap between germline ends came to 12 bases. In germline, CDR1 is LNHDA, CDR2 SQIVND (reference sequence). The CDR3 is CASRDSGITEAFF. As DNA, the CDR3 is TGTGCCAGTAGGGATTCTGGGATCACTGAAGCTTTCTTT.

There are a few counts of this clonotype. The chain has TRBV6-5 and TRBJ2-5; a weak D match, TRBD1 (6 bases). The germline V gene has CDR1 MNHEY and CDR2 SVGAGI. The length of the CDR3 is 15 residues. Trimming shortened V by 2 bases and J by 2 bases, and 12 bases separated the two germline ends. The CDR3 nucleotides are TGTGCCAGCAGTTACGGACAGCCCTGGCAAGAGACCCAGTACTTC. Protein product: CASSYGQPWQETQYF.

V gene TRBV7-9 combines with J gene TRBJ2-3; TRBD2 matches at 12 bases. J was trimmed by 1 base and V by 3 bases; bases with no gene match: 2. Germline V gene lookup returns CDR1 SEHNR and CDR2 FQNEAQ (reference sequence). CDR3 size: 16 residues. The CDR3 bases are TGTGCCAGCAGCTTCGGACTAGCGGGGCGCACAGATACGCAGTATTTT. Its protein product is CASSFGLAGRTDTQYF.

The rearrangement joins TRBV21-1 to TRBJ2-7. TRBV21-1 corresponds to a pseudogene. The CDR3 loop spans 13 amino acids. The CDR3 region has the DNA TGTGCCAGCAGCAGAATACGAGCCTACGAGCAGTACTTC. Translated: CASSRIRAYEQYF.

The rearrangement joins TRBV25-1 to TRBJ1-1, with TRBD1 identical over 8 bases. J gave up 3 bases and V 5 bases, and 8 bases lay outside the gene matches. The CDR3 runs to 15 residues. The germline CDR1 and CDR2 sequences are MGHDK and SYGVNS. The CDR3 nucleotides are TGTGCCAGCAGTTTCAATCAGGGGGCACACACTGAAGCTTTCTTT. Translation gives CASSFNQGAHTEAFF.

The chain recombines TRBV6-2 or TRBV6-3 with TRBJ2-3; 10 bases agree with TRBD2. The trim removed 2 bases at V and 0 bases at J, leaving 14 bases unmatched. The CDR3 spans 20 residues. Germline CDR1 is MNHEY and CDR2 is SVGEGT. The CDR3 loop is CASSYDPVPSGRGSTDTQYF. The DNA of the CDR3 is TGTGCCAGCAGTTACGATCCAGTCCCTAGCGGGAGAGGAAGCACAGATACGCAGTATTTT.

This clonotype was seen only a few times. V and J are TRBV20-1 and TRBJ1-2; 7 bases agree with TRBD1. The CDR3 length is 12 residues. The germline V gene encodes CDR1 DFQATT and CDR2 SNEGSKA (reference sequence). V shed 6 bases and J 7 bases; nucleotides not matched to a gene: 8. The CDR3 is CSARQGWIGYTF. DNA for the CDR3: TGCAGTGCAAGACAGGGTTGGATTGGCTACACCTTC.

This clonotype appeared a few times. The gene calls are TRBV19 and TRBJ1-5; D perhaps matches TRBD1 (6 bases). With 6 bases removed from V and 4 bases from J, the gap between germline ends came to 16 bases. CDR1 is LNHDA and CDR2 is SQIVND in the germline V gene (reference sequence). The CDR3 loop spans 15 amino acids. Here the CDR3 DNA reads TGTGCCAGTAGGCCCGCGGGGGCGTTGAATCAGCCCCAGCATTTT. It specifies CASRPAGALNQPQHF.

This chain connects TRBV4-1 to TRBJ1-2, with TRBD1 identical over 9 bases. Germline values: CDR1 MGHRA, CDR2 YSYEKL. The trim removed 4 bases at V and 13 bases at J, leaving 10 bases unmatched. The CDR3 totals 13 residues. CDR3 nucleotide sequence: TGCGCCAGCAGCCTCGGACAGGGGATGAGGTGCACCTTC. As protein: CASSLGQGMRCTF.

This clonotype was recorded only once. The chain links TRBV30 to TRBJ1-5; D is perhaps TRBD1 (5 bases). The V gene's germline CDR1 is GTSNPN and CDR2 SVGIG (reference sequence). CDR3 length: 15 residues. V lost 3 bases, J lost 0 bases, and 12 bases lay in between. CDR3 sequence reads: CAWSLVGGSNQPQHF. The CDR3 DNA reads TGTGCCTGGAGCCTGGTGGGGGGTAGCAATCAGCCCCAGCATTTT. Combining the CDR3 with reference TRBV30 and TRBJ1-5 gives the whole variable domain SQTIHQWPATLVQPVGSPLSLECTVEGTSNPNLYWYRQAAGRGLQLLFYSVGIGQISSEVPQNLSASRPQDRQFILSSKKLLLSDSGFYLCAWSLVGGSNQPQHFGDGTRLSIL.

This clonotype was seen more than once but under ten times. This sequence joins TRBV11-3 and TRBJ1-2, with D possibly TRBD1 on 6 matching bases. The CDR3 runs 15 residues. Trimming removed 5 bases at V and 4 bases at J, with 17 bases between. Germline lookup yields CDR1 SGHNT and CDR2 YENEEA. The CDR3 is CASSPRAGAVYGYTF. In DNA form, the CDR3 reads TGTGCCAGCAGCCCGCGTGCGGGGGCCGTCTATGGCTACACCTTC.

This clonotype has a handful of counts. In DNA form, the CDR3 reads TGTGCCAGCAGTGAAGGGGGTAACTGGTCCAATCAGCCCCAGCATTTT. As protein: CASSEGGNWSNQPQHF. The chain combines TRBV6-1 with TRBJ1-5; D gene uncertain. The CDR3 totals 16 residues. V dropped 1 base and J dropped 3 bases, with 13 bases sitting between them. From germline, CDR1 is MNHNS and CDR2 SASEGT.